These 9 T cell receptor beta chains came from one sample sequenced in a study of naive and memory T cell subsets. The beta constant-region primer was an equimolar mix of two oligonucleotides covering TRBC1 and TRBC2. TCRdb analysed the UMI-ligation and nested PCR reads with MiXCR anew, one entry per CDR3 protein. The sample holds 19,000 or so distinct CDR3 sequences; approximately 10% are singletons and the top ten take around a sixth. The specimen was central memory CD8+ T cells from blood. The receptors come from a human donor in good health.

This clonotype showed up just a few times. The chain carries TRBV6-5 and TRBJ1-2; weak D call: TRBD1 (5 bases). From germline, CDR1 is MNHEY and CDR2 SVGAGI. This CDR3 has 15 residues. V lost 6 bases and J lost 4, with 18 bases in between. This CDR3 reads CASSALLGAAYGYTF. The CDR3 coding sequence is TGTGCCAGCAGCGCCCTACTCGGGGCGGCCTATGGCTACACCTTC.

By proportion, this clonotype is medium-sized (0.01 to 0.1%). This chain uses TRBV7-3 with TRBJ2-3, with 11 nucleotides matching TRBD2. Germline V lookup: CDR1 SGHTA, CDR2 FQGTGA. The CDR3 has 14 amino acids. V was clipped by 7 bases and J by 1 base; unmatched bases: 1. CDR3 nucleotide sequence: TGTGCCAGCACACTAGCGGGGGGCACAGATACGCAGTATTTT. This gives the protein CASTLAGGTDTQYF.

V and J are TRBV24-1 and TRBJ2-7; D may be TRBD2 (5 bases). CDR1 and CDR2 from the germline V gene are KGHDR and SFDVKD. V dropped 2 bases and J dropped 3 bases, with 10 bases sitting between them. The length of the CDR3 is 14 residues. CDR3: CATSDSGFGYEQYF. As DNA, the CDR3 is TGTGCCACCAGTGATTCGGGGTTTGGCTACGAGCAGTACTTC.

Many counts were recorded for this clonotype. The rearrangement joins TRBV12-3 or TRBV12-4 to TRBJ1-1; possible D gene TRBD1, 5 bases. The CDR3 totals 14 residues. V lost 3 bases and J lost 4, with 12 bases in between. CDR3 loop: CASSLGGIGTEAFF. The CDR3 coding sequence is TGTGCCAGCAGTTTGGGGGGGATCGGCACTGAAGCTTTCTTT.

The chain couples TRBV14 to TRBJ2-7; perhaps TRBD1 as D (6 bases). CDR3 length: 15 amino acids. Between the trimmed V and J ends, which lost 2 bases and 0 bases, there was a span of 11 bases. Germline V gives CDR1 SGHDN, CDR2 FVKESK. The DNA for the CDR3 is TGTGCCAGCAGCCAACTCGGGACAAACTCCTACGAGCAGTACTTC. This translates into CASSQLGTNSYEQYF.

This clonotype has only a few counts. The rearrangement links TRBV7-2 to TRBJ2-1; D may be TRBD2 (6 bases). The germline V gene encodes CDR1 SGHTA and CDR2 FQGNSA. V was trimmed by 3 bases and J by 10 bases, leaving 10 bases between them. The CDR3 has 12 residues. The CDR3 protein is CASSFSGKEQFF. CDR3 nucleotides: TGTGCCAGCAGCTTTAGCGGCAAAGAGCAGTTCTTC.

The CDR3 protein is CATTGDSQETQYF. Written as DNA, the CDR3 is TGTGCCACTACCGGGGACAGTCAAGAGACCCAGTACTTC. The gene calls are TRBV10-3 and TRBJ2-5, with 7 bases that match TRBD1. The CDR3 extends over 13 amino acids. CDR1 ENHRY and CDR2 SYGVKD come from the germline V gene. V lost 10 bases and J lost 2; bases outside the gene matches: 7.

By sample fraction, this clonotype is medium-sized. The chain has TRBV29-1 and TRBJ1-2; 8 bases are shared with TRBD1. The CDR3 sequence is 15 residues long. Trimming cost V 6 bases and J 2 bases; bases outside gene matches: 11. The V gene's germline CDR1 is SQVTM and CDR2 ANQGSEA. The CDR3 here is CSVVGPQGANYGYTF. The CDR3 DNA reads as TGCAGCGTGGTGGGACCTCAGGGGGCCAACTATGGCTACACCTTC. The whole variable domain, remainder taken from reference TRBV29-1 and TRBJ1-2, is SAVISQKPSRDICQRGTSLTIQCQVDSQVTMMFWYRQQPGQSLTLIATANQGSEATYESGFVIDKFPISRPNLTFSTLTVSNMSPEDSSIYLCSVVGPQGANYGYTFGSGTRLTVV.

This clonotype was recorded many times. The CDR3, as DNA: TGCAGTGCTAGAGAGGGGGGGCGCCGTGACACTGAAGCTTTCTTT. It codes for CSAREGGRRDTEAFF. The chain uses TRBV20-1 and TRBJ1-1; a weak D match, TRBD1 (6 bases). V lost 0 bases and J lost 3, with 14 bases in between. This CDR3 region has 15 residues. Germline V lookup: CDR1 DFQATT, CDR2 SNEGSKA (reference sequence).